The 16 T cell receptor beta chains presented below share a single source sample, sequenced in a study of regulatory T cells in long-lasting Graves disease (dated by TCRdb to the early 2020s). The sample's time point label is to be understood as: newly diagnosed GD, antithyroid drugs for less than 3 months. RNA was extracted from PBMCs in TRIzol for both TCR sequencing and RNA sequencing. The library relied on multiplex PCR. Sequencing was carried out with an Illumina HiSeq 4000. To build TCR beta libraries, CDR3 regions were amplified by Arm-PCR using iRepertoire HTBI primers. TCRdb reran the public reads through fastp at Q25 and MiXCR, keeping productive beta chains. Entries that share a CDR3 protein sequence are merged under the most common genes and DNA. Recorded for this sample are a few hundred thousand distinct CDR3 sequences; around 11% of them occurred a single time. The ten largest account for over 15% of the sample.

The same specimen was also included in a second study, on T cells in Graves' hyperthyroidism and ophthalmopathy.

Source: peripheral blood mononuclear cells (PBMCs), taken at new diagnosis, from a patient treated with antithyroid drugs. The receptors here all came from a young woman with Graves disease. Donor details come from another sample of the same person, matched by shared clones.

This chain links TRBV12-3 or TRBV12-4 with TRBJ1-2, with TRBD1 matching over 10 bases. CDR3 length: 15 amino acids. Trimming at V came to 7 bases and at J to 3 bases, leaving 8 bases not matched to a gene. The CDR3 region has the DNA TGTGCCAGCAATAGACAGGGGGCGAGGCACTATGGCTACACCTTC. The encoded protein is CASNRQGARHYGYTF.

This clonotype was counted ten times or more. The gene calls are TRBV29-1 and TRBJ1-1, with D perhaps matching TRBD1 (5 bases). Trimming removed 7 bases at V and 0 bases at J, with 12 bases between. Germline loops: CDR1 SQVTM, CDR2 ANQGSEA. This CDR3 comprises 13 residues. The chain's CDR3 is CSAGGLMNTEAFF. CDR3 nucleotide sequence: TGCAGCGCTGGGGGTCTGATGAACACTGAAGCTTTCTTT. Based on the CDR3 plus reference TRBV29-1 and TRBJ1-1, the full variable domain is SAVISQKPSRDICQRGTSLTIQCQVDSQVTMMFWYRQQPGQSLTLIATANQGSEATYESGFVIDKFPISRPNLTFSTLTVSNMSPEDSSIYLCSAGGLMNTEAFFGQGTRLTVV.

This clonotype was detected a few times. The rearrangement uses TRBV7-9 and TRBJ1-4; D unclear. Germline V CDR1 and CDR2: SEHNR, FQNEAQ (reference sequence). The CDR3 runs 12 residues. Trimming took 4 bases from V and 16 from J, leaving 16 bases between them. CDR3 sequence (DNA): TGTGCCAGCAGCTCCGACCCGATGCGGCGGTTTTTT. Residues: CASSSDPMRRFF.

A note on this clonotype: This could be a read error, since a much larger clone is one nucleotide away. This chain joins TRBV28 and TRBJ2-1; 12 bases fit TRBD2. CDR1 is MDHEN, CDR2 SYDVKM, per germline. V dropped 7 bases and J dropped 8; count of bases not matched to a gene: 18. This CDR3 has 18 amino acids. The CDR3 loop reads CASISPSGRARIADEQFF. In DNA form, the CDR3 reads TGTGCCAGCATCTCCCCTAGCGGGAGGGCCAGGATTGCCGATGAGCAGTTCTTC.

This clonotype was counted ten times or more. This chain connects TRBV28 to TRBJ1-2; D is perhaps TRBD1 (5 bases). There are 13 residues in the CDR3. Between the trimmed V and J ends, which lost 7 bases and 3 bases, there was a span of 12 bases. Per germline, CDR1 MDHEN and CDR2 SYDVKM. The CDR3 reads CASTKRGHYGYTF. The CDR3 DNA reads TGTGCCAGCACCAAAAGGGGACACTATGGCTACACCTTC.

Ten or more counts support this clonotype. The J gene is TRBJ1-1, the V gene TRBV6-5, with D unresolved. The CDR3 length is 17 residues. The germline V gene has CDR1 MNHEY and CDR2 SVGAGI. V was pared by 6 bases and J by 6 bases, with 26 bases between. CDR3 loop: CASRDSAGRAPMAEAFF. The CDR3 DNA reads TGTGCCAGCAGAGACTCGGCGGGCAGAGCCCCTATGGCTGAAGCTTTCTTT.

This clonotype was counted only a few times. This chain's CDR3 is CASAWWANTGELFF. The CDR3 DNA follows: TGTGCCAGCGCTTGGTGGGCCAACACCGGGGAGCTGTTTTTT. The rearrangement joins TRBV12-3 or TRBV12-4 to TRBJ2-2; D gene ambiguous. This CDR3 has 14 residues. Trimming took 8 bases from V and 2 from J, leaving 12 bases between them.

This clonotype was counted between two and nine times. The chain links TRBV7-8 to TRBJ1-2, with D uncertain. The CDR3 consists of 18 residues. CDR1 and CDR2 (germline): SGHVS, FQNEAQ. The ends were cut back, 0 bases at V and 6 bases at J, with 23 bases in the middle. This CDR3 reads CASSLAYKLPHKVHGYTF. The DNA of the CDR3 is TGTGCCAGCAGCTTAGCGTATAAACTGCCCCACAAGGTTCATGGCTACACCTTC. Based on the CDR3 plus reference TRBV7-8 and TRBJ1-2, the full variable domain is GAGVSQSPRYKVAKRGQDVALRCDPISGHVSLFWYQQALGQGPEFLTYFQNEAQLDKSGLPSDRFFAERPEGSVSTLKIQRTQQEDSAVYLCASSLAYKLPHKVHGYTFGSGTRLTVV.

This clonotype was recorded a few times. A read error may explain this, as a much larger clone is one base away. The V call is TRBV6-6, the J call TRBJ2-1; 7 bases agree with TRBD1. Germline assignment: CDR1 MNHNY and CDR2 SVGAGI (reference sequence). This CDR3 has 17 amino acids. CDR3 bases: TGTGCCAGCAGTTACTCGTTAAGACAGGGCATAGACAATGAGCAGCTCTTC. It translates to CASSYSLRQGIDNEQLF.

Here the CDR3 DNA reads TGTGCCAGCAGTCCGACCCGGAGGGGCAATCAGCCCCAGCATTTT. This gives the protein CASSPTRRGNQPQHF. The chain has TRBV6-1 and TRBJ1-5; D remains ambiguous. CDR1 is MNHNS and CDR2 is SASEGT in the germline V gene. The CDR3 has 15 residues. The V end was cut by 5 bases, the J end by 2 bases, with 13 bases between.

Ten or more counts support this clonotype. V is TRBV6-2 or TRBV6-3 and J is TRBJ2-2; D unclear. V lost 6 bases to trimming and J lost 2 bases, with 19 bases between them. CDR1 and CDR2 from the germline V gene are MNHEY and SVGEGT. The CDR3 consists of 17 residues. The CDR3: CASSYMHSPLNTGELFF. The CDR3 nucleotides read TGTGCCAGCAGCTATATGCACTCACCACTAAACACCGGGGAGCTGTTTTTT.

This clonotype was seen a handful of times. This rearrangement joins TRBV6-9 to TRBJ2-7, with TRBD2 as a possible D gene (7 bases). The CDR3 covers 16 residues. Germline CDR1 reads MNHGY; CDR2 reads SVAAGI. V shed 4 bases and J shed 4 bases, with 20 bases lying between them. DNA for the CDR3: TGTGCCAGCAGTTCCCTCGATGGGGGGAGGGGGTACGAGCAGTACTTC. The encoded protein is CASSSLDGGRGYEQYF.

This clonotype has just a few counts. A much bigger clone sits one base away, suggesting this may be a read error. This likely comes from a read error, as the CDR3 has no conserved phenylalanine or tryptophan at its end. The rearrangement links TRBV7-2 to TRBJ2-7; a weak D match, TRBD2 (6 bases). In germline, CDR1 is SGHTA, CDR2 FQGNSA. The ends were cut back, 5 bases at V and 2 bases at J, with 13 bases in the middle. This CDR3 spans 14 amino acids. The CDR3 nucleotides are TGTGCCAGCAGCCGGGACTTTATCACCTACGAGCAGTACTCC. Amino acid sequence: CASSRDFITYEQYS.

This clonotype was detected ten times or more. The V and J genes are TRBV28 and TRBJ1-1; D possibly corresponds to TRBD1 (5 bases). Trimming removed 6 bases at V and 1 base at J, with 15 bases between. The CDR3 covers 15 residues. CDR1 is MDHEN, CDR2 SYDVKM, per germline. This CDR3 reads CASSQRGVSNTEAFF. CDR3 nucleotide sequence: TGTGCCAGCAGCCAAAGAGGGGTGTCGAACACTGAAGCTTTCTTT. Supplemented by reference TRBV28 and TRBJ1-1, the full variable domain reads DVKVTQSSRYLVKRTGEKVFLECVQDMDHENMFWYRQDPGLGLRLIYFSYDVKMKEKGDIPEGYSVSREKKERFSLILESASTNQTSMYLCASSQRGVSNTEAFFGQGTRLTVV.

This rearrangement joins TRBV4-1 to TRBJ1-2; no reliable D call. Germline CDR1 is MGHRA and CDR2 is YSYEKL. CDR3 size: 12 residues. Trimming removed 8 bases from V and 8 bases from J, with 15 bases in between. This chain's CDR3 is CASRNAGVGYTF. The CDR3 DNA is TGCGCCAGCCGGAACGCCGGGGTGGGCTACACCTTC.

This clonotype was seen at least ten times. CDR3 sequence: CASSLVGFGGTMNTEAFF. DNA of the CDR3: TGTGCCAGCAGTTTAGTAGGGTTCGGGGGCACCATGAACACTGAAGCTTTCTTT. The gene calls are TRBV28 and TRBJ1-1; weak D call: TRBD1 (6 bases). This CDR3 is built from 18 residues. Germline V gene lookup returns CDR1 MDHEN and CDR2 SYDVKM. V was shortened by 2 bases and J by 0 bases, with 19 bases between the two germline ends.